The clone carrying this T cell receptor beta chain appeared a single time. The source of the sample is a study of blood T cell repertoires in COVID-19. Study background: Sites in the United States, Italy and Spain provided acute and convalescent COVID-19 samples.

The germline V gene has CDR1 MNHNY and CDR2 SVGAGI (reference sequence). Trimming removed 7 bases from V and 2 bases from J; junction bases left unmatched: 8. This CDR3 contains 15 residues. Sequencing used immunoSEQ multiplex PCR; TCRdb keeps in-frame clones, though not all of them. The sample contains more than 200,000 clones, around nine tenths of which appear only once. The sequence came from a man aged 25 to 40 with active or convalescent COVID-19. Sequenced material: peripheral blood. The chain has TRBV6-6 and TRBJ2-1; 7 bases are a match to TRBD1. The CDR3 loop reads CASINQGVAYNEQFF. The CDR3 DNA sequence: TGTGCCAGCATCAACCAGGGGGTCGCCTACAATGAGCAGTTCTTC.